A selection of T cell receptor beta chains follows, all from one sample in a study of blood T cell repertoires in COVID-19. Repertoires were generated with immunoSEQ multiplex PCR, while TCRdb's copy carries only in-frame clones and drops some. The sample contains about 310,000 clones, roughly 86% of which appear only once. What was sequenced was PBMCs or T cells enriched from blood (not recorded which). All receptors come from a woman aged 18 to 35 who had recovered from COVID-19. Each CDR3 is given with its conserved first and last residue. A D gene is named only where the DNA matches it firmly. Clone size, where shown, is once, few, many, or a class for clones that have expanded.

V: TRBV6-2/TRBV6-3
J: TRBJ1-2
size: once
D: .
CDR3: CASSYAVAYGYTF
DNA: TGTGCCAGCAGTTACGCCGTGGCCTATGGCTACACCTTC

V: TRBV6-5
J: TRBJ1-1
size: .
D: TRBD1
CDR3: CASSSGQGNTEAFF
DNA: TGTGCCAGCAGCTCCGGACAGGGGAACACTGAAGCTTTCTTT

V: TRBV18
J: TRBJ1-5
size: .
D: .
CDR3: CASSTDSNQPQHF
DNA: TGTGCCAGCTCCACAGATAGCAATCAGCCCCAGCATTTT

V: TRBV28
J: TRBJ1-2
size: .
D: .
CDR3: CASSTGSSYGYTF
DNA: TGTGCCAGCAGCACCGGTAGTAGCTATGGCTACACCTTC

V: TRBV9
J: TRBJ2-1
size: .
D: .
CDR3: CASSVGFRGNGDNEQFF
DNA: TGTGCCAGCAGCGTAGGTTTCCGGGGAAATGGAGACAATGAGCAGTTCTTC

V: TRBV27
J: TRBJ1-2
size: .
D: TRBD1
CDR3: CASSPRTGGFNYGYTF
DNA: TGTGCCAGCAGTCCCCGGACAGGGGGCTTTAACTATGGCTACACCTTC

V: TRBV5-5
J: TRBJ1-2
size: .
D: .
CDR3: CASSFPDYGYTF
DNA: TGTGCCAGCAGCTTTCCTGACTATGGCTACACCTTC

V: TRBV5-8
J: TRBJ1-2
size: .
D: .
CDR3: CASSLQLQGNGYTF
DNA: TGTGCCAGCAGCTTGCAACTACAGGGAAATGGCTACACCTTC

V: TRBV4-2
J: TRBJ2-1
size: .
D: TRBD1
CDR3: CASSLHEGQNNEQFF
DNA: TGTGCCAGCAGCCTACATGAGGGACAGAACAATGAGCAGTTCTTC

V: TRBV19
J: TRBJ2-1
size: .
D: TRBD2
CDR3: CASSIPENLAGGLKQFF
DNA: TGTGCCAGTAGTATCCCAGAAAATCTAGCGGGAGGGCTTAAGCAGTTCTTC

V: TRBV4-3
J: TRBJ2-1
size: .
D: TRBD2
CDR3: CASSQDEWTSGNEQFF
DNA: TGCGCCAGCAGCCAAGATGAGTGGACTAGCGGCAATGAGCAGTTCTTC

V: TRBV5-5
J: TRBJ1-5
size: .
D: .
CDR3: CASSLERSRQPQHF
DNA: TGTGCCAGCAGCTTAGAAAGGAGTCGTCAGCCCCAGCATTTT

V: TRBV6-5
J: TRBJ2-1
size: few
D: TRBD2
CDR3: CASSYAPEAGGEQFF
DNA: TGTGCCAGCAGTTACGCTCCTGAAGCGGGGGGTGAGCAGTTCTTC

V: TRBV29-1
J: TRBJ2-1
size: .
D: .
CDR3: CSVVHRSSYNEQFF
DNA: TGCAGCGTTGTCCACAGAAGCTCCTACAATGAGCAGTTCTTC

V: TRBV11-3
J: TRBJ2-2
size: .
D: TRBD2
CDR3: CASSLSGGFAGELFF
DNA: TGTGCCAGCAGCTTAAGCGGGGGGTTCGCCGGGGAGCTGTTTTTT

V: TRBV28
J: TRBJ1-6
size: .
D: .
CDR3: CAKPGTLNNSPLHF
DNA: TGTGCGAAACCCGGGACACTCAATAATTCACCCCTCCACTTT

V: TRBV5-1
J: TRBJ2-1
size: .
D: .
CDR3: CASSLMGGMSSYNEQFF
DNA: TGCGCCAGCAGCTTGATGGGGGGAATGAGCTCCTACAATGAGCAGTTCTTC

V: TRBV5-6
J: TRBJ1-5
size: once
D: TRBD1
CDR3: CASSLWGRTGDFSNQPQHF
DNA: TGTGCCAGCAGCTTGTGGGGGAGAACAGGGGACTTTAGCAATCAGCCCCAGCATTTT

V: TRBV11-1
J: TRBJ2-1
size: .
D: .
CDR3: CASSPSYNEQFF
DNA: TGTGCCAGCAGCCCCAGTTACAATGAGCAGTTCTTC

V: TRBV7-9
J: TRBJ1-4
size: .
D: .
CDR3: CASSLIRDEKLFF
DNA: TGTGCCAGCAGCTTAATTCGAGATGAAAAACTGTTTTTT

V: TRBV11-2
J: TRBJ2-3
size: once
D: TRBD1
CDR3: CASSARLTGGTDTQYF
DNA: TGTGCCAGCAGCGCCCGCCTAACAGGGGGCACAGATACGCAGTATTTT